Listed below are T cell receptor beta chains from one sample, sequenced in a study of control samples from healthy donors and cancer patients. Libraries were prepared by immunoSEQ multiplex PCR; TCRdb keeps only in-frame clonotypes and omits some of them. This sample yields roughly 80,000 clones, of which about 88% are seen a single time; 5.7% belongs to the top ten. Specimen: blood. The source of these receptors is a woman aged 45-65 years in good health. CDR3s include the opening cysteine and the closing phenylalanine or tryptophan. A D gene is named only where the DNA matches it firmly. A row's size may be missing; if present it is once, few, many or a size class.

TRBJ1-2,NA,NA,TRBV5-6,CASSFKTVRGYGYTF,TGTGCCAGCAGCTTCAAGACAGTAAGAGGCTATGGCTACACCTTC
TRBJ1-1,NA,NA,TRBV20-1,CSARDGDGAFF,TGCAGTGCTAGGGATGGGGACGGAGCTTTCTTT
TRBJ2-3,NA,NA,TRBV2,CATSGTTDTQYF,TGTGCCACCTCAGGGACCACAGATACGCAGTATTTT
TRBJ2-6,NA,NA,TRBV9,CASSVSGTTGANVLTF,TGTGCCAGCAGCGTGAGTGGTACCACTGGGGCCAACGTCCTGACTTTC
TRBJ2-1,NA,once,TRBV6-2/TRBV6-3,CASSSLANEQFF,TGTGCCAGCAGTTCCCTAGCAAATGAGCAGTTCTTC
TRBJ1-1,TRBD1,once,TRBV19,CASSIGTVGEAFF,TGTGCCAGTAGCATAGGGACAGTCGGCGAAGCTTTCTTT
TRBJ1-5,NA,once,TRBV7-8,CASSSGTWQPQHF,TGTGCCAGCAGCAGCGGGACATGGCAGCCCCAGCATTTT
TRBJ1-1,NA,NA,TRBV9,CASSVEGRGNTEAFF,TGTGCCAGCAGCGTAGAGGGCAGGGGCAACACTGAAGCTTTCTTT
TRBJ2-1,NA,NA,TRBV2,CASSGGVDEQFF,TGTGCCAGCAGTGGTGGCGTGGATGAGCAGTTCTTC
TRBJ1-2,NA,NA,TRBV21-1,CAREQGFNGYTF,TGTGCCAGAGAACAGGGCTTCAATGGCTACACCTTC
TRBJ1-5,NA,few,TRBV19,CASHDGGGQPQHF,TGTGCCAGTCACGACGGGGGAGGTCAGCCCCAGCATTTT
TRBJ1-3,TRBD1,few,TRBV2,CASSARQGAAGNTIYF,TGTGCCAGCAGTGCCCGACAGGGGGCAGCTGGAAACACCATATATTTT
TRBJ1-2,NA,NA,TRBV11-2,CASSLDLSYGYTF,TGTGCCAGCAGCTTAGATCTGAGCTATGGCTACACCTTC
TRBJ2-1,TRBD2,NA,TRBV6-5,CASTPGGLGEQFF,TGTGCCAGCACCCCGGGGGGGCTTGGTGAGCAGTTCTTC
TRBJ1-3,NA,NA,TRBV19,CASSVTDSGNTIYF,TGTGCCAGTAGTGTGACAGACTCTGGAAACACCATATATTTT
TRBJ1-1,NA,NA,TRBV19,CASTRQGRWTEAFF,TGTGCCTCCACACGGCAGGGAAGATGGACTGAAGCTTTCTTT
TRBJ1-5,TRBD1,NA,TRBV24-1,CATSDRQGWQPQHF,TGTGCCACCAGTGACAGACAGGGCTGGCAGCCCCAGCATTTT
TRBJ2-7,TRBD1,few,TRBV11-3,CASSHRTGPYEQYF,TGTGCCAGCAGCCACCGGACAGGCCCCTACGAGCAGTACTTC
TRBJ1-2,NA,NA,TRBV15,CATSRDRLSYYGYTF,TGTGCCACCAGCAGAGATCGGCTGTCTTACTATGGCTACACCTTC
TRBJ1-2,NA,NA,TRBV14,CASSHQQGHYGYTF,TGTGCCAGCAGCCACCAACAGGGACACTATGGCTACACCTTC
TRBJ1-5,NA,NA,TRBV5-1,CASSLDSNQPQHF,TGCGCCAGCAGCTTGGATTCCAATCAGCCCCAGCATTTT
TRBJ2-1,TRBD1,NA,TRBV19,CASSMWDSYNEQFF,TGTGCCAGTAGTATGTGGGACAGCTACAATGAGCAGTTCTTC